Listed below are T cell receptor beta chains from one sample, sequenced in a study of blood T cell repertoires in COVID-19. Only in-frame clones appear in the TCRdb table, and some are missing; sequencing was by immunoSEQ multiplex PCR. This table has roughly 130,000 clones, about 79% appearing once. Sequencing was performed on peripheral blood. These receptors all come from a woman between 45 and 60 years old with acute or convalescent COVID-19. Each CDR3 is given with its conserved first and last residue. D genes are given only for firm matches. Clone size is not always given. Where it is, it says once, few, many or a class for expanded clones.

size | J | D | V | DNA | CDR3
. | TRBJ2-1 | TRBD2 | TRBV9 | TGTGCCAGCAGCGTAGGGGGACTAGCCGGCAATGAGCAGTTCTTC | CASSVGGLAGNEQFF
few | TRBJ1-2 | TRBD1 | TRBV30 | TGTGCCTGGGACCGGACAGGGAATGTCTACACCTTC | CAWDRTGNVYTF
. | TRBJ2-7 | TRBD2 | TRBV13 | TGTGCCAGCAGCCATAGCGGGGGAAACTACGAGCAGTACTTC | CASSHSGGNYEQYF
once | TRBJ1-6 | . | TRBV3-1/TRBV3-2 | TGTGCCAGCAGCCATGGGGGGAAGAGATCACCCCTCCACTTT | CASSHGGKRSPLHF
. | TRBJ1-3 | TRBD1 | TRBV9 | TGTGCCAGCAGCTCTCCGGGACAGGGGGTGGTTCTTAACACCATATATTTT | CASSSPGQGVVLNTIYF
. | TRBJ1-2 | . | TRBV5-8 | TGTGCCAGCAGCGACACGGGGAGCAGGCCCTATGGCTACACCTTC | CASSDTGSRPYGYTF
. | TRBJ1-1 | TRBD1 | TRBV6-6 | TGTGCCAGCAACAAGGGACAGAGGAACACTGAAGCTTTCTTT | CASNKGQRNTEAFF
. | TRBJ2-1 | . | TRBV5-1 | TGCGCCAGCAGCCCCCGTACTGGCTACAATGAGCAGTTCTTC | CASSPRTGYNEQFF
few | TRBJ1-3 | . | TRBV19 | TGTGCCAGTAGTATCCAACCGGGACTCTCTGGAAACACCATATATTTT | CASSIQPGLSGNTIYF
. | TRBJ2-7 | TRBD1 | TRBV18 | TGTGCCAGCTCGCGGACAGGGTACGATCAGGAGCAGTACTTC | CASSRTGYDQEQYF
. | TRBJ1-5 | TRBD1 | TRBV6-1 | TGTGCCAGCAGTGACCGGACAGGGGGCGCGGGCAATCAGCCCCAGCATTTT | CASSDRTGGAGNQPQHF
. | TRBJ2-6 | . | TRBV3-1/TRBV3-2 | TGTGCCAGCAGCCAAGTGTCCCCTCGCTCTGGGGCCAACGTCCTGACTTTC | CASSQVSPRSGANVLTF
. | TRBJ2-7 | . | TRBV6-1 | TGTGCCAGCAGTGAACTCTCAGACCCTCAGGTTCCGGCCGAGCAGTACTTC | CASSELSDPQVPAEQYF
once | TRBJ1-4 | . | TRBV3-1/TRBV3-2 | TGTGCCAGCAGCCACGGCAGGTCCCTTGAAAAACTGTTTTTT | CASSHGRSLEKLFF
. | TRBJ2-2 | . | TRBV7-3 | TGTGCCAGCAGCTTAAACAGTGCGAACACCGGGGAGCTGTTTTTT | CASSLNSANTGELFF
. | TRBJ1-1 | . | TRBV6-5 | TGTGCCAGCAGTTACGCAGGGGTAAACACTGAAGCTTTCTTT | CASSYAGVNTEAFF
. | TRBJ2-5 | TRBD2 | TRBV24-1 | TGTGCCACCAGTGATGACAAGGCCAGCGGGGGTGAGGAGACCCAGTACTTC | CATSDDKASGGEETQYF
. | TRBJ1-2 | . | TRBV30 | TGTGCCTGGACCCTTAGCGGGAACTATGGCTACACCTTC | CAWTLSGNYGYTF
. | TRBJ1-6 | . | TRBV28 | TGTGCCAGCAGCGCCCGGGAAAAACTCCACTTT | CASSAREKLHF
. | TRBJ1-5 | . | TRBV5-5 | TGTGCCAGCAGCTTGTCACAGGGTTTCAATCAGCCCCAGCATTTT | CASSLSQGFNQPQHF
. | TRBJ1-4 | . | TRBV12-3/TRBV12-4 | TGTGCCAGCAGTTCCAGGGGAGTAGAAAAACTGTTTTTT | CASSSRGVEKLFF
. | TRBJ2-7 | . | TRBV11-2 | TGTGCCAGCAGCCCGACCCGTGGGGCGTACGAGCAGTACTTC | CASSPTRGAYEQYF
. | TRBJ1-3 | TRBD1 | TRBV5-1 | TGCGCCAGCAGCCCAACAGGGGTCTTTGGAAACACCATATATTTT | CASSPTGVFGNTIYF
. | TRBJ1-2 | . | TRBV24-1 | TGTGCCACCTCAGACTCCCACCGTGATGGCTACACCTTC | CATSDSHRDGYTF
. | TRBJ1-5 | . | TRBV7-9 | TGTGCCAGCAGTTTACAGGGTAGCAATCAGCCCCAGCATTTT | CASSLQGSNQPQHF
. | TRBJ1-1 | . | TRBV4-2 | TGTGCCAGCAGCCAAGCTGGACAGAACACTGAAGCTTTCTTT | CASSQAGQNTEAFF
. | TRBJ1-2 | TRBD1 | TRBV4-2 | TGTGCCAGCAGCCAAGACGGTTCTCAGGGGGTAAATTATGGCTACACCTTC | CASSQDGSQGVNYGYTF
. | TRBJ1-1 | . | TRBV6-5 | TGTGCCAGCAGTTATGGGGCAGGGACTGAAGCTTTCTTT | CASSYGAGTEAFF
. | TRBJ1-1 | . | TRBV9 | TGTGCCAGCAGCCCTAGACCTGACAGCTACACTGAAGCTTTCTTT | CASSPRPDSYTEAFF
. | TRBJ2-2 | . | TRBV18 | TGTGCCAGCTCACCACCGATGAGGTGGAACACCGGGGAGCTGTTTTTT | CASSPPMRWNTGELFF
few | TRBJ1-1 | . | TRBV2 | TGTGCCAGCAGTATTACTCTACTTGCTGAAGCTTTCTTT | CASSITLLAEAFF
. | TRBJ2-2 | . | TRBV7-7 | TGTGCCAGCAGCTTAGCGGCATCAGTATTGGCCGGGGAGCTGTTTTTT | CASSLAASVLAGELFF
. | TRBJ2-7 | TRBD2 | TRBV5-1 | TGCGCCAGCAGCTTGGAGGGAGGGACGGGATCCTACGAGCAGTACTTC | CASSLEGGTGSYEQYF
. | TRBJ2-6 | TRBD1 | TRBV29-1 | TGCAGCGTCCGACAGGGATTCGCTGGGGCCAACGTCCTGACTTTC | CSVRQGFAGANVLTF
. | TRBJ1-4 | TRBD1 | TRBV5-4 | TGTGCCAGCAGCCCGGGACAGCGCGTTAATGAAAAACTGTTTTTT | CASSPGQRVNEKLFF
few | TRBJ1-1 | TRBD1 | TRBV5-1 | TGCGCCAGCAGCCTCAATACAGGGGTGAACACTGAAGCTTTCTTT | CASSLNTGVNTEAFF
. | TRBJ2-7 | TRBD1 | TRBV4-1 | TGCGCCAGCAGCCAGGCCGCCGGGACAGACCTCCCCTACGAGCAGTACTTC | CASSQAAGTDLPYEQYF
. | TRBJ1-3 | . | TRBV2 | TGTGCCAGCAGTGTTAAAGCCGGCTCTGGAAACACCATATATTTT | CASSVKAGSGNTIYF
. | TRBJ2-6 | . | TRBV25-1 | TGTGCCAGCAGTTCTACAGGGTTTTCTGGGGCCAACGTCCTGACTTTC | CASSSTGFSGANVLTF
. | TRBJ1-1 | . | TRBV3-1/TRBV3-2 | TGTGCCAGCAGCCAAGTTGGACAGAACACTGAAGCTTTCTTT | CASSQVGQNTEAFF
. | TRBJ1-6 | . | TRBV6-6 | TGTGCCAGCACCAGGGAATCGAATTCACCCCTCCACTTT | CASTRESNSPLHF
. | TRBJ1-3 | . | TRBV6-6 | TGTGCCAGCAGCCAGATACAGAGCTCTGGAAACACCATATATTTT | CASSQIQSSGNTIYF
. | TRBJ2-4 | . | TRBV19 | TGTGCCAGTAGTATTCAGGGTACAGCCAAAAACATTCAGTACTTC | CASSIQGTAKNIQYF
. | TRBJ1-1 | . | TRBV6-5 | TGTGCCAGCAGTTACTCGTTTCGGGATGGGCGGACTGAAGCTTTCTTT | CASSYSFRDGRTEAFF
. | TRBJ1-3 | TRBD1 | TRBV18 | TGTGCCAGCTCACCTGCCGGGACAGGGGGCGGTGGAAACACCATATATTTT | CASSPAGTGGGGNTIYF
. | TRBJ1-1 | TRBD1 | TRBV12-5 | TGTGCTAGTGGTTTGGGACCCTACAGGGGGCAAGGACATGAGAACACTGAAGCTTTCTTT | CASGLGPYRGQGHENTEAFF
. | TRBJ1-3 | . | TRBV12-3/TRBV12-4 | TGTGCCAGCAGTCAATCTGGAAACACCATATATTTT | CASSQSGNTIYF
. | TRBJ1-6 | . | TRBV27 | TGTGCCAGCAGTTTTAGAGGAGATTCACCCCTCCACTTT | CASSFRGDSPLHF